Here is one TCR beta chain with its context. This clone was seen a single time. Its target antigen remains unknown. No per-base quality is available; no much larger clone lies one base away. From cysteine to phenylalanine, the CDR3 is 18 amino acids long. The sequence is cut down to CDR3 DNA, 54 bases in frame from base 1. Trimming costs V 5 bases and J 0 bases, and their ends lie 20 bases apart. The germline V gene (reference sequence) provides CDR1 SEHNR and CDR2 FQNEAQ. According to the study, the label for this sample's time point signals: about 28 days (+/-7) after the second vaccine dose. AZD1222 recipients given second doses at about 4 weeks or at about 12 weeks were pooled, since spike-specific TCR depth and breadth were not found to differ between the two schedules. The vaccinee samples were drawn from two UK trials, COV001 and COV002, one of which was a single-blind randomized controlled phase 2/3 trial testing AZD1222 (ChAdOx1 nCoV-19) in healthy adults. For TCRbeta chain sequencing, PBMC samples from trial participants were taken at day 0 and at day 28 after the second dose.

This specimen comes from a study of T cell responses to AZD1222 COVID-19 vaccine (dated by TCRdb to the early 2020s). Regarding the study in general: TCR sequencing covered fewer than 250 trial participants: 200 to 220 given two doses of AZD1222 and about 26 given two doses of MenACWY control vaccine. Trial participants were enrolled by age into subgroups of 18-55, 56-69 and 70-plus years, and 148, 28 and 57 TCR-sequenced participants, respectively, were included in these subgroups.

Beyond this particular receptor, the publication reports: Vaccine-associated CD4 TCRs spanned the whole spike protein, with dominant responses in regions 160-218 and 743-854. After two AZD1222 doses, both the breadth and the depth of spike-specific TCRs were significantly higher than at day 0 and than in MenACWY recipients. Reportedly, almost half of the unique spike-specific TCRs recognized epitopes lying outside the regions that are mutated in the B.1.351 and B.1.1.7 variants. Because no day 14 peak-response samples were available, the repertoires could be characterized only after the peak T cell response. Conclusions about previously exposed vaccinees are limited, since just five to seven AZD1222 recipients were seropositive for SARS-CoV-2 at baseline. Participants were mostly white British, with more females than males. The authors suggested clonal diversity may have been underestimated. The 56-69-year group was small, and its depth increase did not reach significance, likely because of low power.

The CDR3 regions of human TCRbeta chains were analyzed by immunosequencing. The original pipeline was this. Repertoire TCRs were matched against a reference library of SARS-CoV-2-specific TCRs generated with the MIRA antigen-specificity platform. Breadth meant the fraction of unique TCRs that were SARS-CoV-2-associated, whereas depth meant the fraction of total T cells that were SARS-CoV-2-associated. Using the MIRA data, each spike-specific TCR was mapped to the spike region that the TCR reacts to and placed in a CD4 or CD8 class. Log10-transformed breadth and depth values were compared by one-way ANOVA with Sidak's multiple comparisons tests. The table was pulled from immuneACCESS by TCRdb, which kept in-frame rearrangements only. Such tables lose some clones; where checked, under half of the loss comes from unresolved V genes, and the rest has no known cause. V and J calls plus clone size are reproduced from that table; the DNA served to infer D and trimming. This sample holds over 95,000 clones; more than 85% were observed only once. The ten largest account for 6.5% to 10% of the sample.

The sequencing here drew on peripheral blood, taken 28 days after the second AZD1222 dose. The sequence joins TRBV7-9 to TRBJ2-1, and TRBD1 may be the D gene, going by 6 matching bases. This clonotype was obtained from an adult who received the AZD1222 COVID-19 vaccine. In nucleotide form, the sequence is TGTGCCAGCAGCGACCACCTTAAACAGGGTTACTCCTACAATGAGCAGTTCTTC. It specifies CASSDHLKQGYSYNEQFF.